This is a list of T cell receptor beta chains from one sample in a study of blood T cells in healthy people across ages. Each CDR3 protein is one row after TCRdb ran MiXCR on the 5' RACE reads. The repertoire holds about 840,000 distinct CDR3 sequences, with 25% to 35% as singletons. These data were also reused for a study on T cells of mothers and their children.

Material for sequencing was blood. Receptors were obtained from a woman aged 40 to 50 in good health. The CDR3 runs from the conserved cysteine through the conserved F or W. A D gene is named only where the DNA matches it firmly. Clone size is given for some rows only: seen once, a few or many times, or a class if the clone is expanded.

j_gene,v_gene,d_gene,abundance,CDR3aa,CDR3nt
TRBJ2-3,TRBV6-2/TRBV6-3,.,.,CASTFPGYTQYF,TGTGCCAGCACTTTCCCGGGGTATACGCAGTATTTT
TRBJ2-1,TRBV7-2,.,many,CASSPAGVRGYNEQFF,TGTGCCAGCAGCCCGGCAGGGGTTAGGGGCTACAATGAGCAGTTCTTC
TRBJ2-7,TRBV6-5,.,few,CASSYEASRLSPYEQYF,TGTGCCAGCAGTTACGAGGCGTCTAGACTCTCCCCCTACGAGCAGTACTTC
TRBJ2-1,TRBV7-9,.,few,CASSLGGIPSNEQFF,TGTGCCAGCAGCTTAGGCGGAATTCCTTCCAATGAGCAGTTCTTC
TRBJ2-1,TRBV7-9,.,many,CASFRDNNEQFF,TGTGCCAGCTTCCGGGACAACAATGAGCAGTTCTTC
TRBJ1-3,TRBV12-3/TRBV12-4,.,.,CASSQDGSGNTIYF,TGTGCCAGCAGTCAGGACGGCTCTGGAAACACCATATATTTT
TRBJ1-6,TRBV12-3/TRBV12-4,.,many,CASSFGNSPLHF,TGTGCCAGCAGTTTCGGGAATTCACCCCTCCACTTT
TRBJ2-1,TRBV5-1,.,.,CASSFWERYNEQFF,TGCGCCAGCAGCTTTTGGGAGCGCTACAATGAGCAGTTCTTC
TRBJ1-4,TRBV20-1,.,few,CSARLGGRLFF,TGCAGTGCTAGGTTGGGTGGAAGACTGTTTTTT
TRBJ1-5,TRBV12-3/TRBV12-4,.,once,CASSPEAGASNQPQHF,TGTGCCAGCAGTCCCGAGGCGGGGGCTAGCAATCAGCCCCAGCATTTT
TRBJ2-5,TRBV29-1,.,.,CSVEDPRQVEIQETQYF,TGCAGCGTTGAAGATCCAAGGCAGGTAGAAATCCAAGAGACCCAGTACTTC
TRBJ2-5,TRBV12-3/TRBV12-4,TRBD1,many,CASSYDRGLRETQYF,TGTGCCAGCAGTTATGACAGGGGGCTTCGGGAGACCCAGTACTTC
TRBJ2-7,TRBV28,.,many,CASSSLISSNYEQYF,TGTGCCAGCAGTTCCCTTATCTCGTCTAACTACGAGCAGTACTTC
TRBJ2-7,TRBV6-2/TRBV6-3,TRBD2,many,CASSYSTSGFEQYF,TGTGCCAGCAGTTACTCGACTAGCGGGTTCGAGCAGTACTTC
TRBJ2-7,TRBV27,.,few,CASSPQSTVYEQYF,TGTGCCAGCAGTCCCCAGTCGACAGTCTACGAGCAGTACTTC
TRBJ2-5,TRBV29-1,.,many,CSVYDTGKEETQYF,TGCAGCGTTTACGATACAGGGAAGGAAGAGACCCAGTACTTC
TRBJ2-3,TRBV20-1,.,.,CSARDLARATDTQYF,TGCAGTGCTAGAGATCTTGCAAGGGCCACAGATACGCAGTATTTT
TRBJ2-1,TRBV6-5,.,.,CASRGPHEQFF,TGTGCCAGCAGAGGCCCCCATGAGCAGTTCTTC
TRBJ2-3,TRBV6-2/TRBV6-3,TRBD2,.,CASRSPALAGNPDTQYF,TGTGCCAGCAGATCCCCCGCCCTAGCGGGTAATCCAGATACGCAGTATTTT
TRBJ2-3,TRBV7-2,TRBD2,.,CASSMRGGTDAQYF,TGTGCCAGCAGCATGCGGGGGGGCACAGATGCGCAGTATTTT
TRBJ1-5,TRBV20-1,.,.,CSGNRANNQPQHF,TGCAGTGGGAACCGGGCGAACAATCAGCCCCAGCATTTT
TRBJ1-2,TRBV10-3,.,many,CAISERGGEDGYTF,TGTGCCATCAGTGAACGGGGAGGGGAAGATGGCTACACCTTC
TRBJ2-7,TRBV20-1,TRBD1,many,CSADRGFSYEQYF,TGCAGTGCTGACAGGGGATTCTCCTACGAGCAGTACTTC
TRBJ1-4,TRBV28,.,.,CASSPIFLPDGTSNEKLFF,TGTGCCAGCAGCCCCATCTTCCTCCCGGACGGGACTAGTAATGAAAAACTGTTTTTT